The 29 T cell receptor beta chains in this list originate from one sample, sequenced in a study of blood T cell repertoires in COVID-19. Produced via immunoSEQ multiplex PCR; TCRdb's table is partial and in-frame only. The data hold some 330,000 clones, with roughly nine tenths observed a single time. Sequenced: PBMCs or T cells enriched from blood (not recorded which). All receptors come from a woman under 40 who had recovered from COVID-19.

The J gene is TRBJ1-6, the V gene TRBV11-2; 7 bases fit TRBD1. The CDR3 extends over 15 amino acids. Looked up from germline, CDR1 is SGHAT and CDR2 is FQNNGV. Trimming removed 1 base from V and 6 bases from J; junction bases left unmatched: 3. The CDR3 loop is CASSLAGDSNSPLHF. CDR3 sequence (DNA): TGTGCCAGCAGCTTAGCAGGGGACAGTAATTCACCCCTCCACTTT.

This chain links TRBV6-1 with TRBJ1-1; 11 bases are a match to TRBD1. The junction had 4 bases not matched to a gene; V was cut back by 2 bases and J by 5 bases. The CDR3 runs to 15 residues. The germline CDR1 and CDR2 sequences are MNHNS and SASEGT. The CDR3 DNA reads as TGTGCCAGCAGTGAACCGGGACAGGGGGTAACTGAAGCTTTCTTT. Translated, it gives CASSEPGQGVTEAFF.

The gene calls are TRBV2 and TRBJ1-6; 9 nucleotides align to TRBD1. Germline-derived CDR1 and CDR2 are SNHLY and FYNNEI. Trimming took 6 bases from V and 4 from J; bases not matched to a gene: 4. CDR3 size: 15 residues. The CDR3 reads CASRQGQGYNSPLHF. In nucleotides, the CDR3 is TGTGCCAGCAGGCAGGGACAGGGATATAATTCACCCCTCCACTTT.

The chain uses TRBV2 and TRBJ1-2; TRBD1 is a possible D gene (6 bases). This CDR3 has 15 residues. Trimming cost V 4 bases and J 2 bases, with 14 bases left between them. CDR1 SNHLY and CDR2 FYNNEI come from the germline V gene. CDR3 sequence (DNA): TGTGCCAGCAGTGCACAGGGAGTCCGAAACTATGGCTACACCTTC. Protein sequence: CASSAQGVRNYGYTF.

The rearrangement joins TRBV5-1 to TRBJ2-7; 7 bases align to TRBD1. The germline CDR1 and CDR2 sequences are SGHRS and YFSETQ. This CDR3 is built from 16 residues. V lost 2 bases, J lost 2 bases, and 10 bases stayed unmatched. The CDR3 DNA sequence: TGCGCCAGCAGCTTACTACCCCGACAGGGCACCTACGAGCAGTACTTC. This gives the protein CASSLLPRQGTYEQYF.

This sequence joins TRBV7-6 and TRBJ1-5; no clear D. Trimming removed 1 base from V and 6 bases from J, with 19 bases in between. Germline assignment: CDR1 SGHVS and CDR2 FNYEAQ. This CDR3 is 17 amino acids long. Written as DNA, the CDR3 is TGTGCCAGCAGCTTAGACCCTCCGACGGGATGGGGTCAGCCCCAGCATTTT. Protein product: CASSLDPPTGWGQPQHF.

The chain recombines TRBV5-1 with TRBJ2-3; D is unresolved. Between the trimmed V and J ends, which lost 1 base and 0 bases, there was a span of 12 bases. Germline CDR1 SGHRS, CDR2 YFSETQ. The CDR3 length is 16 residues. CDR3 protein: CASSLFDSTSTDTQYF. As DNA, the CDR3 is TGCGCCAGCAGCTTGTTTGACTCCACTAGCACAGATACGCAGTATTTT.

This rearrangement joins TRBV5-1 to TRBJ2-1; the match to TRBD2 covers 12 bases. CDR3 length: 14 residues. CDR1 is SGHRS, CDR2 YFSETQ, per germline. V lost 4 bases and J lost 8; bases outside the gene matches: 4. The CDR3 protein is CASSGGLAGYEQFF. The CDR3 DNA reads TGCGCCAGCAGCGGGGGACTAGCGGGCTATGAGCAGTTCTTC. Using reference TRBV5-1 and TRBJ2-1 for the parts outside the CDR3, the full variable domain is KAGVTQTPRYLIKTRGQQVTLSCSPISGHRSVSWYQQTPGQGLQFLFEYFSETQRNKGNFPGRFSGRQFSNSRSEMNVSTLELGDSALYLCASSGGLAGYEQFFGPGTRLTVL.

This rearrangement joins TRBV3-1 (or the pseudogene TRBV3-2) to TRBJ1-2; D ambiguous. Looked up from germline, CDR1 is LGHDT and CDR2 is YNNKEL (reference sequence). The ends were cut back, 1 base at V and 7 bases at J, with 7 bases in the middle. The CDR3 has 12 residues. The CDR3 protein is CASSQGGGGYTF. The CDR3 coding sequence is TGTGCCAGCAGCCAAGGGGGAGGTGGCTACACCTTC.

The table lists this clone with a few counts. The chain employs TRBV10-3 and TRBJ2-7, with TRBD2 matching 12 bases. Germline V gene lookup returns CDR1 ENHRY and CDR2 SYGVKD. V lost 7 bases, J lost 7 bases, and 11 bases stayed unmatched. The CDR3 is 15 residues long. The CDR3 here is CAINPSSGRVGEQYF. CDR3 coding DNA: TGTGCCATCAACCCGTCTAGCGGGAGGGTTGGTGAGCAGTACTTC.

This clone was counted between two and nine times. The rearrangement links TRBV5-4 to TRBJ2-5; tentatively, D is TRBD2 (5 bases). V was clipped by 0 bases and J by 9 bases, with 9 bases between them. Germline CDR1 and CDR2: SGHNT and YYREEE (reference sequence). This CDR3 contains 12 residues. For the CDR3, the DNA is TGTGCCAGCAGCTTGGTGGCGGGTGCCCAGTACTTC. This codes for CASSLVAGAQYF.

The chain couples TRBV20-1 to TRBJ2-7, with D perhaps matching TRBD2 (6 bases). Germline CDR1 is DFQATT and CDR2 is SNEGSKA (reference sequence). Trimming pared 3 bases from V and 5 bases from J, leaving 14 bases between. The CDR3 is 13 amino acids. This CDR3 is CSASLHGGHEQYF. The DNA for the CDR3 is TGCAGTGCTAGTTTACACGGGGGACACGAGCAGTACTTC.

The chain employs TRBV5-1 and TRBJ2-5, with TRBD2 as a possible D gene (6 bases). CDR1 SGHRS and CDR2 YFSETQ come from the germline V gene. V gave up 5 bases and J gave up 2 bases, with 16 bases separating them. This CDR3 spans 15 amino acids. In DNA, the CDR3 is TGCGCCAGCAGTGTGGGGGGACTGGCACAAGAGACCCAGTACTTC. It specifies CASSVGGLAQETQYF.

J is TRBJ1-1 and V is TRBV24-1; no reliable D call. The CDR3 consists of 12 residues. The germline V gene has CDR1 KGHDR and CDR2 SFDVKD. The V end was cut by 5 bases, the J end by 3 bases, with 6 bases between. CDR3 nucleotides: TGTGCCACCAGTGCCCCGGACACTGAAGCTTTCTTT. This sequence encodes CATSAPDTEAFF.

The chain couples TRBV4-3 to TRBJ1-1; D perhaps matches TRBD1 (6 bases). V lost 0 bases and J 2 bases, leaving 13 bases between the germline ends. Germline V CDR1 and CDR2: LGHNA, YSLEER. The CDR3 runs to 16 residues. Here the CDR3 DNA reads TGCGCCAGCAGCCAAGAAACAGGGTGGTCCAACACTGAAGCTTTCTTT. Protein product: CASSQETGWSNTEAFF.

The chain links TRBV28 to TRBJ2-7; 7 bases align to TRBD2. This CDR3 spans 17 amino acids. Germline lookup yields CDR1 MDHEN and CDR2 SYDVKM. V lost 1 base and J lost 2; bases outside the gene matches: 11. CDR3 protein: CASSLLPTRDYTYEQYF. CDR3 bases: TGTGCCAGCAGTTTATTACCCACGCGGGACTATACCTACGAGCAGTACTTC.

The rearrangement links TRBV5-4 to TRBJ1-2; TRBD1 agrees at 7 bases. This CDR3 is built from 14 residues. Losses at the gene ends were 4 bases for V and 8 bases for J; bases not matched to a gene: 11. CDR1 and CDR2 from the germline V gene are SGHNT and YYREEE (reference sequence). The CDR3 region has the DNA TGTGCCAGCAGCGATGCAGGGGGTAGAATGGGCTACACCTTC. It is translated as CASSDAGGRMGYTF.

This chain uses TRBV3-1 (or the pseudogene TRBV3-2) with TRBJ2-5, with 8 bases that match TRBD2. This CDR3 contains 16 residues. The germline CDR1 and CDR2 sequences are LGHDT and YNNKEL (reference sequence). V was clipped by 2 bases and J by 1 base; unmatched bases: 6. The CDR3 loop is CASSQSTSGAQETQYF. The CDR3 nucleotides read TGTGCCAGCAGCCAATCTACTAGCGGAGCCCAAGAGACCCAGTACTTC.

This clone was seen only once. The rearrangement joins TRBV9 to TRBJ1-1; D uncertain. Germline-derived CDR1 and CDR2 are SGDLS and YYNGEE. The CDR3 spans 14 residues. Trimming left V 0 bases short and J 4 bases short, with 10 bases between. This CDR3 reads CASSVDSGFTEAFF. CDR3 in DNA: TGTGCCAGCAGCGTAGATAGCGGTTTCACTGAAGCTTTCTTT.

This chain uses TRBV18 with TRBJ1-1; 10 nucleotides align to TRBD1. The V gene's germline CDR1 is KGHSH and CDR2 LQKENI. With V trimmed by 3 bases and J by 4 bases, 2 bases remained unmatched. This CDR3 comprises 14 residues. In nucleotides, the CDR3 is TGTGCCAGCTCACCGGGACAGGGGACCACTGAAGCTTTCTTT. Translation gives CASSPGQGTTEAFF.

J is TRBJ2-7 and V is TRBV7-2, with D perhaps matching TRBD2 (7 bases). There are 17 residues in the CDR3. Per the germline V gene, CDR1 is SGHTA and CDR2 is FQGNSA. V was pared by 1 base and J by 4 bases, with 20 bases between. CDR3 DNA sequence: TGTGCCAGCAGCTTAGTCTGGACGGGGGGCGGCCAGTACGAGCAGTACTTC. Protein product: CASSLVWTGGGQYEQYF.

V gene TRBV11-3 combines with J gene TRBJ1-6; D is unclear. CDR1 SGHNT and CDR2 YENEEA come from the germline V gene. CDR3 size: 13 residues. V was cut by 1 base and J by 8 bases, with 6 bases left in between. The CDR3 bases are TGTGCCAGCAGCTTAGGGTCAGATTCACCCCTCCACTTT. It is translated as CASSLGSDSPLHF.

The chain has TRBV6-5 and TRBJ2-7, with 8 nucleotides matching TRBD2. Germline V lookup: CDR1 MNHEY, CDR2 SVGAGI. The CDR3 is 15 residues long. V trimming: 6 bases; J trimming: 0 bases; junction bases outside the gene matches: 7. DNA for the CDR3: TGTGCCAGCAGGCGTACTAGCGGCAGCTCCTACGAGCAGTACTTC. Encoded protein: CASRRTSGSSYEQYF.

CDR3 in DNA: TGTGCCAGCAGCCAAGATAGTAGAGGAGCTTTCTTT. Translated, it gives CASSQDSRGAFF. The rearrangement links TRBV3-1 (or the pseudogene TRBV3-2) to TRBJ1-1; no clear D. Deletions cut 0 bases from V and 10 bases from J, with 9 bases between. The length of the CDR3 is 12 residues. Germline CDR1 LGHDT, CDR2 YNNKEL (reference sequence).

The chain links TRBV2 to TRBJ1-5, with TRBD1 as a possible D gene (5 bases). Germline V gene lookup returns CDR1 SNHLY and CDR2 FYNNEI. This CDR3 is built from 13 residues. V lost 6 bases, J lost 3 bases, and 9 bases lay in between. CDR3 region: CASSLDINQPQHF. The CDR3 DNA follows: TGTGCCAGCAGCCTGGACATCAATCAGCCCCAGCATTTT.

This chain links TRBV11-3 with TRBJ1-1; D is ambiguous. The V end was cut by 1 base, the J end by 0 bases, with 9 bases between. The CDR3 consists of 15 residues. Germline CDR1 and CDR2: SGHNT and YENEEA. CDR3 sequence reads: CASSLGAEMNTEAFF. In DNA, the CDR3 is TGTGCCAGCAGCTTAGGGGCAGAGATGAACACTGAAGCTTTCTTT.

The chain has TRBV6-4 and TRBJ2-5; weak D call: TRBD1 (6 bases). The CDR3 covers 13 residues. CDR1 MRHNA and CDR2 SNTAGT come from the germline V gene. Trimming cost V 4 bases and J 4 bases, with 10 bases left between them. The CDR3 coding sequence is TGTGCCAGCAGTGTACAACAGGGAGAGACCCAGTACTTC. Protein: CASSVQQGETQYF.

CDR3 sequence reads: CSADRDTGELFF. The CDR3 DNA reads as TGCAGCGCTGACCGTGACACCGGGGAGCTGTTTTTT. The rearrangement joins TRBV29-1 to TRBJ2-2, with D hard to call. The germline V gene encodes CDR1 SQVTM and CDR2 ANQGSEA. V was clipped by 7 bases and J by 3 bases, with 9 bases between them. This CDR3 region has 12 residues.

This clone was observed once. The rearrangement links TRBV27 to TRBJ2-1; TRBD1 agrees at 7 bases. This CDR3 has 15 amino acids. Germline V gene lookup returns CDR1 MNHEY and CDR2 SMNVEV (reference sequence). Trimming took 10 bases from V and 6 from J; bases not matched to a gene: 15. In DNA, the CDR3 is TGTGCCACCGAATCGGAGACAGGGTGGGGCAATGAGCAGTTCTTC. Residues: CATESETGWGNEQFF.